This T cell receptor beta chain was observed in a study of identical twins. Study-level results: The more abundant beta clonotypes in cord blood had fewer insertions, and memory repertoires did not show this.

cDNA carried unique molecular identifiers, and a universal primer site was added by template switching. TCRdb itself ran the 5' RACE reads through MiXCR, one entry per CDR3 protein. Among around 250,000 distinct CDR3 sequences listed, about an eighth were seen once. This CDR3 is built from 12 residues. From germline, CDR1 is MNHEY and CDR2 SMNVEV (reference sequence). Trimming left V 10 bases short and J 2 bases short, with 12 bases between. In its sample, this clonotype was seen many times. No antigen is known for it. These data were also filed under a second study, of yellow fever vaccine responses in identical twins.

This TCR was sampled from a woman aged 18-30 years in good health. Sequencing input: memory (CD45RO+) T cells sorted from blood. The V call is TRBV27, the J call TRBJ2-7, with a tentative D call TRBD1 (5 bases). This CDR3 reads CATSDRAYEQYF. The CDR3 bases are TGTGCCACCTCTGACAGAGCCTACGAGCAGTACTTC.